Shown below are 5 T cell receptor beta chains from a single sample sequenced in a study of radiotherapy plus CTLA-4 blockade in lung cancer. The table came from immunoSEQ multiplex PCR; TCRdb's copy has only in-frame clones and leaves some out. The sample includes over 85,000 clones, almost 90% seen only once; the top ten take roughly 4.9%. The material was peripheral blood, obtained from a patient treated with radiotherapy plus ipilimumab. Source of these receptors: a human donor with non-small cell lung cancer that progressed on radiotherapy plus ipilimumab.

This chain connects TRBV12-5 to TRBJ1-5; maybe TRBD1 (5 bases). V lost 3 bases and J lost 8, with 8 bases in between. The V gene's germline CDR1 is LGHNT and CDR2 FRNRAP. The CDR3 is 12 amino acids. The CDR3, as DNA: TGTGCTAGTGGTTTTGTGGGGGAGCCCCAGCATTTT. Amino acid sequence: CASGFVGEPQHF.

The CDR3 sequence: CASGYSGAHNEQFF. CDR3 bases: TGTGCCAGCGGATATAGCGGGGCCCACAATGAGCAGTTCTTC. The chain links TRBV5-6 to TRBJ2-1, with TRBD2 matching over 8 bases. Per the germline V gene, CDR1 is SGHDT and CDR2 is YYEEEE. The CDR3 contains 14 residues. The J segment lost 5 bases and the V segment lost 7 bases, leaving 8 bases of the junction unmatched.

In DNA form, the CDR3 reads TGTGCCAGCAGTTTAACAGGGTTGGGCTACACCTTC. Its protein is CASSLTGLGYTF. This chain uses TRBV27 with TRBJ1-2; D might be TRBD1 (6 bases). The V and J ends lost 2 bases and 8 bases respectively, with 9 bases between them. Germline CDR1 and CDR2: MNHEY and SMNVEV (reference sequence). The CDR3 has 12 amino acids.

The chain is built from TRBV27 and TRBJ1-1; D remains ambiguous. The CDR3 covers 18 residues. V gave up 2 bases and J gave up 0 bases, with 19 bases separating them. CDR1 and CDR2 (germline): MNHEY, SMNVEV (reference sequence). CDR3 protein: CASSLRIAGSRMNTEAFF. CDR3 sequence (DNA): TGTGCCAGCAGTTTACGCATAGCTGGGTCGCGGATGAACACTGAAGCTTTCTTT.

The V call is TRBV7-2, the J call TRBJ1-4; D not resolved. CDR1 SGHTA and CDR2 FQGNSA come from the germline V gene. V was cut by 7 bases and J by 3 bases, with 15 bases left in between. This CDR3 is 15 amino acids long. CDR3 amino acids: CASTPRGRANEKLFF. Written as DNA, the CDR3 is TGTGCCAGCACCCCGAGAGGGCGCGCTAATGAAAAACTGTTTTTT.